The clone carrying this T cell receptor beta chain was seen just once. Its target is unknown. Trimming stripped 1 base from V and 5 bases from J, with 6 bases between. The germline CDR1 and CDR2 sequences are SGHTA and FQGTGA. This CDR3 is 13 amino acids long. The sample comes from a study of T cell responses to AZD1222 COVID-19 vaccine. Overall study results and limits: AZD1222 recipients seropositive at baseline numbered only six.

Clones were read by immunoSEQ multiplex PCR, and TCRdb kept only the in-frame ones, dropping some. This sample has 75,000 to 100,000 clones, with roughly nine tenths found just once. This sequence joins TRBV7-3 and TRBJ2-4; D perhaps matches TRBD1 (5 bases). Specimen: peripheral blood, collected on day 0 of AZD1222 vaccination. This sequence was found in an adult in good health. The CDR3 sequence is CASSLKGENIQYF. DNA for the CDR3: TGTGCCAGCAGCTTAAAAGGGGAAAACATTCAGTACTTC. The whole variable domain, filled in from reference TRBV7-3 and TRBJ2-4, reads GAGVSQTPSNKVTEKGKYVELRCDPISGHTALYWYRQSLGQGPEFLIYFQGTGAADDSGLPNDRFFAVRPEGSVSTLKIQRTERGDSAVYLCASSLKGENIQYFGAGTRLSVL.